The next 19 T cell receptor beta chains were all read from a single sample in a study of T cell responses to AZD1222 COVID-19 vaccine. TCRdb keeps only in-frame clones here, not all; method: immunoSEQ multiplex PCR. The top ten hold about 5.4% of the sample, which has 120,000 to 150,000 clones, 70% to 90% seen once. The sequences come from peripheral blood, collected 28 days after the second AZD1222 dose. These receptor sequences come from an adult who received the AZD1222 COVID-19 vaccine.

This clone has just a few counts. The rearrangement links TRBV7-2 to TRBJ2-1; the D gene is possibly TRBD1 (6 bases). V was pared by 5 bases and J by 5 bases, with 10 bases between. The CDR3 loop spans 13 amino acids. Germline-derived CDR1 and CDR2 are SGHTA and FQGNSA. CDR3 residues: CASSLGQNNEQFF. CDR3 nucleotide sequence: TGTGCCAGCAGCCTCGGACAGAACAATGAGCAGTTCTTC.

The J gene is TRBJ1-2, the V gene TRBV7-2; perhaps TRBD1 as D (5 bases). The V gene lost 3 bases and the J gene lost 4 bases, with 12 bases spanning the gap. Germline V gene sequence: CDR1 SGHTA, CDR2 FQGNSA. There are 14 residues in the CDR3. The CDR3 is CASSLGDDSYGYTF. CDR3 nucleotide sequence: TGTGCCAGCAGCTTGGGCGACGACAGCTATGGCTACACCTTC.

This rearrangement joins TRBV9 to TRBJ2-3; tentative D call: TRBD2 (6 bases). Germline V CDR1 and CDR2: SGDLS, YYNGEE. The CDR3 is 12 residues long. V shed 3 bases and J shed 7 bases, with 9 bases lying between them. The DNA of the CDR3 is TGTGCCAGCAGCGGCCTAGCGAATACGCAGTATTTT. It specifies CASSGLANTQYF.

V and J are TRBV6-5 and TRBJ2-7; D is unclear. CDR1 and CDR2 from the germline V gene are MNHEY and SVGAGI. The V gene lost 2 bases and the J gene lost 5 bases, with 7 bases spanning the gap. CDR3 length: 12 residues. The CDR3 reads CASSYKGNEQYF. The CDR3 DNA sequence: TGTGCCAGCAGTTACAAGGGTAACGAGCAGTACTTC.

This chain links TRBV25-1 with TRBJ1-2; the D is unclear. The germline V and J ends were trimmed by 7 bases and 0 bases, with 12 bases remaining between them. CDR3 length: 14 amino acids. Germline V CDR1 and CDR2: MGHDK, SYGVNS. CDR3 loop: CASTLGEANYGYTF. CDR3 coding DNA: TGTGCCAGCACCCTTGGGGAGGCTAACTATGGCTACACCTTC.

The chain has TRBV29-1 and TRBJ2-7, with 7 bases identical to TRBD1. CDR1 SQVTM and CDR2 ANQGSEA come from the germline V gene. The CDR3 consists of 12 residues. Trimming removed 4 bases from V and 4 bases from J; junction bases left unmatched: 4. CDR3 in DNA: TGCAGCGTTGGGACAGGAGAATACGAGCAGTACTTC. Its protein product is CSVGTGEYEQYF.

The rearrangement joins TRBV27 to TRBJ1-2, with a weak D call TRBD1 (6 bases). Per germline, CDR1 MNHEY and CDR2 SMNVEV (reference sequence). With 2 bases removed from V and 7 bases from J, the gap between germline ends came to 14 bases. The CDR3 contains 14 residues. CDR3 loop: CASSLNRVGFGYTF. The CDR3 DNA is TGTGCCAGCAGTTTAAACAGGGTTGGATTTGGCTACACCTTC.

The chain links TRBV6-4 to TRBJ2-1, with 10 bases matching TRBD2. Germline V gene sequence: CDR1 MRHNA, CDR2 SNTAGT. With 3 bases clipped from V and 6 bases from J, the junction kept 2 bases outside the gene matches. This CDR3 region has 14 residues. CDR3 sequence: CASSELAGSNEQFF. As DNA, the CDR3 is TGTGCCAGCAGTGAACTAGCGGGATCCAATGAGCAGTTCTTC.

The chain employs TRBV11-3 and TRBJ1-5; the D is unclear. Germline-derived CDR1 and CDR2 are SGHNT and YENEEA. V dropped 0 bases and J dropped 3 bases, with 6 bases sitting between them. CDR3 size: 14 residues. The CDR3 region has the DNA TGTGCCAGCAGCTTAGAAGAGTTCAATCAGCCCCAGCATTTT. It codes for CASSLEEFNQPQHF. The whole variable domain, remainder taken from reference TRBV11-3 and TRBJ1-5, is EAGVVQSPRYKIIEKKQPVAFWCNPISGHNTLYWYLQNLGQGPELLIRYENEEAVDDSQLPKDRFSAERLKGVDSTLKIQPAELGDSAVYLCASSLEEFNQPQHFGDGTRLSIL.

The genes are TRBV7-8 and TRBJ1-1, with D perhaps matching TRBD1 (6 bases). Germline V gene lookup returns CDR1 SGHVS and CDR2 FQNEAQ. Trimming left V 1 base short and J 1 base short, with 10 bases between. This CDR3 has 15 residues. CDR3 amino acids: CASSLVPGANTEAFF. CDR3 in DNA: TGTGCCAGCAGCTTAGTGCCAGGGGCGAACACTGAAGCTTTCTTT.

This chain connects TRBV6-5 to TRBJ1-2; 7 nucleotides match TRBD1. Germline V gives CDR1 MNHEY, CDR2 SVGAGI. Trimming at V came to 6 bases and at J to 4 bases, leaving 5 bases not matched to a gene. The CDR3 length is 13 residues. CDR3 sequence reads: CASRRTGFYGYTF. CDR3 nucleotides: TGTGCCAGCAGAAGGACAGGCTTCTATGGCTACACCTTC.

The chain recombines TRBV9 with TRBJ2-3; TRBD2 matches 7 bases. CDR1 and CDR2 from the germline V gene are SGDLS and YYNGEE. The J segment lost 2 bases and the V segment lost 0 bases, leaving 9 bases of the junction unmatched. This CDR3 comprises 17 residues. CDR3 nucleotides: TGTGCCAGCAGCGTAGCGGGCGGGAGACCCTACACAGATACGCAGTATTTT. It encodes CASSVAGGRPYTDTQYF.

The chain recombines TRBV15 with TRBJ1-4; 9 bases are shared with TRBD1. The CDR3 extends over 16 amino acids. Trimming removed 1 base from V and 7 bases from J; junction bases left unmatched: 7. Germline assignment: CDR1 LNHNV and CDR2 YYDKDF (reference sequence). The CDR3 loop reads CATSRGDRAGGEKLFF. As DNA, the CDR3 is TGTGCCACCAGCAGAGGGGACAGGGCCGGAGGTGAAAAACTGTTTTTT.

The chain is built from TRBV28 and TRBJ1-6, with TRBD1 as a possible D gene (6 bases). The CDR3 extends over 15 amino acids. In germline, CDR1 is MDHEN, CDR2 SYDVKM. Trimming removed 3 bases from V and 9 bases from J, with 15 bases in between. This CDR3 is CASSFRGRGVSPLHF. The CDR3 bases are TGTGCCAGCAGTTTCCGGGGCAGGGGAGTTTCACCCCTCCACTTT.

V is TRBV27 and J is TRBJ1-2, with unresolved D. V was pared by 5 bases and J by 8 bases, with 12 bases between. The CDR3 loop spans 12 amino acids. The germline V gene has CDR1 MNHEY and CDR2 SMNVEV (reference sequence). The CDR3, as DNA: TGTGCCAGCAGTGGACCGGGATCGGGCTACACCTTC. It encodes CASSGPGSGYTF.

The chain couples TRBV18 to TRBJ2-7; D is undetermined. The germline gives CDR1 KGHSH, CDR2 LQKENI. The CDR3 runs to 14 residues. Trimming shortened V by 0 bases and J by 0 bases, and 6 bases separated the two germline ends. The CDR3 spells CASSPPYTSYEQYF. CDR3 in DNA: TGTGCCAGCTCACCACCCTATACCTCCTACGAGCAGTACTTC.

This chain uses TRBV9 with TRBJ2-2; TRBD1 matches at 9 bases. The ends lost 2 bases at V and 3 bases at J; junction bases unmatched: 5. CDR1 is SGDLS, CDR2 YYNGEE, per germline. The CDR3 sequence is 16 residues long. DNA of the CDR3: TGTGCCAGCAGCGTCTTACAGGGGGCCTACACCGGGGAGCTGTTTTTT. Translation: CASSVLQGAYTGELFF.

The chain carries TRBV9 and TRBJ2-7; 9 bases align to TRBD1. This CDR3 comprises 15 residues. Germline CDR1 is SGDLS and CDR2 is YYNGEE. J gave up 3 bases and V 4 bases, and 8 bases lay outside the gene matches. The CDR3 bases are TGTGCCAGCAGCCGTGGGACAGGGACCTACTACGAGCAGTACTTC. This translates into CASSRGTGTYYEQYF.

The rearrangement uses TRBV6-5 and TRBJ1-5; D is ambiguous. V was cut by 2 bases and J by 7 bases, with 18 bases left in between. Germline CDR1 MNHEY, CDR2 SVGAGI. This CDR3 region has 16 residues. The CDR3 nucleotides are TGTGCCAGCAGTTACGGCCCCGGACTCCAAGGGCAGCCCCAGCATTTT. This sequence encodes CASSYGPGLQGQPQHF.